This T cell receptor (beta chain) was sequenced during a study of T cells in Graves' hyperthyroidism and ophthalmopathy. Amplification of TCR beta CDR3 regions was performed using RNA transcripts as template. First-round RT-PCR with HTBI primers amplified the TCR CDR3 region. TCRdb passed the multiplex PCR reads through MiXCR, listing each CDR3 protein once. In the table there are around 540,000 distinct CDR3 sequences, roughly a sixth of which are singletons. This clonotype showed up many times. The clonotype originates from a woman in her twenties or thirties with Graves' ophthalmopathy. Sequences were obtained from blood.

The CDR3 nucleotides read TGTGCCAGCAACCGATGGGACAGGGATGAAAAACTGTTTTTT. This sequence encodes CASNRWDRDEKLFF. This chain links TRBV2 with TRBJ1-4, with 9 bases aligning to TRBD1. V lost 7 bases to trimming and J lost 6 bases; unmatched junction nucleotides: 6. Germline V gene data show CDR1 as SNHLY and CDR2 as FYNNEI. The CDR3 is 14 residues long.